The 27 T cell receptor beta chains below were found in one sample sequenced in a study of OX40 agonist ivuxolimab in advanced cancers. The repertoire was sequenced with immunoSEQ multiplex PCR; TCRdb's copy has only in-frame clones and lacks some. The table shows approximately 50,000 clones, with about 81% occurring only once. The specimen comprised CD4+ or CD8+ T cells sorted from blood, sampled in a trial of the OX40 agonist ivuxolimab. These receptors were obtained from an adult with an advanced solid tumor such as melanoma, head and neck, liver or kidney cancer.

The chain is built from TRBV5-4 and TRBJ1-4, with 10 positions matching TRBD1. From germline, CDR1 is SGHNT and CDR2 YYREEE (reference sequence). The V gene end was trimmed by 4 bases and the J gene end by 5 bases; junction bases not matched to a gene: 5. CDR3 length: 15 amino acids. The DNA of the CDR3 is TGTGCCAGCAGCCTCCTGACAGGGGGCAATGAAAAACTGTTTTTT. It is translated as CASSLLTGGNEKLFF. Supplemented by reference TRBV5-4 and TRBJ1-4, the full variable domain reads ETGVTQSPTHLIKTRGQQVTLRCSSQSGHNTVSWYQQALGQGPQFIFQYYREEENGRGNFPPRFSGLQFPNYSSELNVNALELDDSALYLCASSLLTGGNEKLFFGSGTQLSVL.

The chain combines TRBV27 with TRBJ1-2, with 8 bases fitting TRBD1. V gave up 6 bases and J gave up 5 bases; unmatched junction bases: 8. The CDR3 loop spans 14 amino acids. Germline CDR1 and CDR2: MNHEY and SMNVEV (reference sequence). CDR3 amino acids: CASRRTGFPYGYTF. In DNA form, the CDR3 reads TGTGCCAGCAGGCGGACAGGGTTCCCATATGGCTACACCTTC.

This chain uses TRBV5-1 with TRBJ2-4, with D hard to call. The CDR3 extends over 16 amino acids. In germline, CDR1 is SGHRS, CDR2 YFSETQ. V lost 0 bases, J lost 2 bases, and 12 bases lay in between. The CDR3 bases are TGCGCCAGCAGCTTGGAGGGCGACGGTACCAAAAACATTCAGTACTTC. The encoded protein is CASSLEGDGTKNIQYF. Together with reference TRBV5-1 and TRBJ2-4, the CDR3 gives the full variable domain: KAGVTQTPRYLIKTRGQQVTLSCSPISGHRSVSWYQQTPGQGLQFLFEYFSETQRNKGNFPGRFSGRQFSNSRSEMNVSTLELGDSALYLCASSLEGDGTKNIQYFGAGTRLSVL.

V gene TRBV15 combines with J gene TRBJ1-1, with D unclear. Trimming removed 6 bases from V and 4 bases from J, with 18 bases in between. Germline V gene lookup returns CDR1 LNHNV and CDR2 YYDKDF (reference sequence). The CDR3 length is 15 residues. The CDR3 bases are TGTGCCACCAGTTTCCCGGCCACCCTCGGCACTGAAGCTTTCTTT. Protein product: CATSFPATLGTEAFF.

The sample holds one count of this clone. The chain links TRBV11-2 to TRBJ2-7; weak D call: TRBD1 (6 bases). CDR1 and CDR2 (germline): SGHAT, FQNNGV. The CDR3 runs to 14 residues. Trimming stripped 5 bases from V and 4 bases from J, with 15 bases between. The DNA for the CDR3 is TGTGCCAGCAGCCCCGACAGGTTGGGGTACGAGCAGTACTTC. It specifies CASSPDRLGYEQYF.

The rearrangement joins TRBV6-5 to TRBJ1-5, with D perhaps TRBD1 (5 bases). V was shortened by 0 bases and J by 2 bases, with 8 bases between the two germline ends. Germline V gene sequence: CDR1 MNHEY, CDR2 SVGAGI. The CDR3 spans 15 residues. The CDR3 nucleotides are TGTGCCAGCAGTTACTCGTCAGGGCGCAATCAGCCCCAGCATTTT. Its protein product is CASSYSSGRNQPQHF.

This clone appeared a few times. This sequence joins TRBV6-5 and TRBJ1-5, with D tentatively TRBD1 (6 bases). In germline, CDR1 is MNHEY, CDR2 SVGAGI. This CDR3 is 14 amino acids long. The V gene lost 7 bases and the J gene lost 9 bases, with 19 bases spanning the gap. The CDR3 region has the DNA TGTGCCAGCACTCCCGGCCGGGGGGCGAGGCCCCAGCATTTT. Protein product: CASTPGRGARPQHF.

The CDR3 here is CASSFDRPDTQYF. In DNA, the CDR3 is TGCGCCAGCAGCTTCGACAGACCAGATACGCAGTATTTT. The chain uses TRBV5-1 and TRBJ2-3, with a tentative D call TRBD1 (5 bases). The CDR3 is 13 residues long. The germline CDR1 and CDR2 sequences are SGHRS and YFSETQ. The V end lost 2 bases, the J end lost 4 bases, and 8 bases lay between the germline ends.

This chain uses TRBV11-2 with TRBJ2-5; D gene ambiguous. There are 13 residues in the CDR3. Germline values: CDR1 SGHAT, CDR2 FQNNGV. V was clipped by 5 bases and J by 4 bases, with 11 bases between them. CDR3 nucleotides: TGTGCCAGCAGCCTTTCCGGCGGAGAGACCCAGTACTTC. This codes for CASSLSGGETQYF.

V gene TRBV11-3 combines with J gene TRBJ1-2; the D is unclear. Per germline, CDR1 SGHNT and CDR2 YENEEA. This CDR3 has 13 amino acids. Trimming shortened V by 3 bases and J by 4 bases, and 9 bases separated the two germline ends. As DNA, the CDR3 is TGTGCCAGCAGCTTCGTCGCCGGCTATGGCTACACCTTC. Amino acid sequence: CASSFVAGYGYTF.

The chain employs TRBV20-1 and TRBJ2-6; no firm D call. The germline CDR1 and CDR2 sequences are DFQATT and SNEGSKA (reference sequence). V lost 3 bases and J lost 4, with 1 base in between. This CDR3 contains 11 residues. For the CDR3, the DNA is TGCAGTGCTAGGGGGGCCAACGTCCTGACTTTC. Its protein is CSARGANVLTF.

The table lists this clone with a count of one. The chain joins TRBV12-5 to TRBJ2-1, with D possibly being TRBD2 (5 bases). CDR1 is LGHNT and CDR2 is FRNRAP in the germline V gene. The V gene lost 1 base and the J gene lost 10 bases, with 8 bases spanning the gap. This CDR3 is 12 amino acids long. CDR3 residues: CASGLERGEQFF. The CDR3 DNA is TGTGCTAGTGGTTTGGAGAGAGGGGAGCAGTTCTTC. Full variable domain (remainder filled in from reference TRBV12-5 and TRBJ2-1): DARVTQTPRHKVTEMGQEVTMRCQPILGHNTVFWYRQTMMQGLELLAYFRNRAPLDDSGMPKDRFSAEMPDATLATLKIQPSEPRDSAVYFCASGLERGEQFFGPGTRLTVL.

This chain joins TRBV18 and TRBJ1-5; possible D gene TRBD1, 5 bases. V gave up 4 bases and J gave up 6 bases, with 19 bases separating them. Germline CDR1 is KGHSH and CDR2 is LQKENI. The CDR3 extends over 16 amino acids. The DNA for the CDR3 is TGTGCCAGCTCACGCTCAGGGTCGTCCGAGAGTCAGCCCCAGCATTTT. Protein: CASSRSGSSESQPQHF. Filled out from reference TRBV18 and TRBJ1-5, the complete variable domain reads NAGVMQNPRHLVRRRGQEARLRCSPMKGHSHVYWYRQLPEEGLKFMVYLQKENIIDESGMPKERFSAEFPKEGPSILRIQQVVRGDSAAYFCASSRSGSSESQPQHFGDGTRLSIL.

The chain joins TRBV5-1 to TRBJ2-2; TRBD1 is a possible D gene (5 bases). The CDR3 covers 14 residues. V was clipped by 4 bases and J by 1 base, with 8 bases between them. Germline-derived CDR1 and CDR2 are SGHRS and YFSETQ. The CDR3 DNA reads as TGCGCCAGCAGCCTTGGACAGAACACCGGGGAGCTGTTTTTT. Translating gives CASSLGQNTGELFF.

This chain connects TRBV21-1 to TRBJ2-7; the table's D gene call, TRBD2, was not cross checked with the DNA. TRBV21-1 is a pseudogene segment. There are 19 residues in the CDR3. This chain's CDR3 is CASSKEGVGGLALSYEQYF. The DNA for the CDR3 is TGTGCCAGCAGCAAAGAAGGGGTAGGAGGACTAGCGCTTTCCTACGAGCAGTACTTC.

The J gene is TRBJ1-5, the V gene TRBV19; TRBD1 might be the D (6 bases). The V end lost 3 bases, the J end lost 10 bases, and 10 bases lay between the germline ends. The CDR3 contains 12 residues. Germline-derived CDR1 and CDR2 are LNHDA and SQIVND (reference sequence). CDR3 bases: TGTGCCAGTAGTATGATACAGGGACCCCAGCATTTT. It translates to CASSMIQGPQHF.

The chain combines TRBV6-1 with TRBJ2-1; no reliable D call. Trimming pared 4 bases from V and 6 bases from J, leaving 19 bases between. Germline values: CDR1 MNHNS, CDR2 SASEGT. The CDR3 is 16 residues long. CDR3 sequence reads: CASSVYWGPQVNEQFF. In DNA, the CDR3 is TGTGCCAGCAGTGTGTACTGGGGTCCTCAAGTCAATGAGCAGTTCTTC.

Concerning this clone itself: The same CDR3 is also encoded by other DNA sequences in this sample. The CDR3 region has the DNA TGCGCCAGCAGCTTGGTTGGCGGGGGCAGGGCCGGGGAGCTGTTTTTT. Translation gives CASSLVGGGRAGELFF. The genes are TRBV5-1 and TRBJ2-2; D possibly corresponds to TRBD2 (7 bases). The CDR3 runs 16 residues. The germline V gene has CDR1 SGHRS and CDR2 YFSETQ. V shed 0 bases and J shed 6 bases, with 15 bases lying between them.

This chain links TRBV18 with TRBJ1-2; tentative D call: TRBD1 (5 bases). Germline values: CDR1 KGHSH, CDR2 LQKENI. Deletions cut 3 bases from V and 4 bases from J, with 9 bases between. This CDR3 is 13 amino acids long. The CDR3 spells CASSPDSVYGYTF. The CDR3 region has the DNA TGTGCCAGCTCACCCGACAGCGTCTATGGCTACACCTTC.

V gene TRBV15 combines with J gene TRBJ2-6; TRBD1 might be the D (6 bases). Trimming left V 5 bases short and J 0 bases short, with 14 bases between. This CDR3 contains 17 residues. Per germline, CDR1 LNHNV and CDR2 YYDKDF (reference sequence). CDR3: CATSATQGLSGANVLTF. CDR3 sequence (DNA): TGTGCCACCAGCGCGACACAGGGTCTCTCTGGGGCCAACGTCCTGACTTTC.

The chain joins TRBV28 to TRBJ2-2; a weak D match, TRBD2 (5 bases). V was clipped by 0 bases and J by 6 bases, with 14 bases between them. The V gene's germline CDR1 is MDHEN and CDR2 SYDVKM. The CDR3 is 16 amino acids. The CDR3 region has the DNA TGTGCCAGCAGTTTATGGAGGGTCGGGTTGGCCGGGGAGCTGTTTTTT. Translated, it gives CASSLWRVGLAGELFF.

This rearrangement joins TRBV7-9 to TRBJ2-2; TRBD2 might be the D (5 bases). V shed 5 bases and J shed 4 bases, with 14 bases lying between them. This CDR3 spans 15 amino acids. Germline-derived CDR1 and CDR2 are SEHNR and FQNEAQ (reference sequence). CDR3 loop: CASSDRASPTGELFF. The CDR3 coding sequence is TGTGCCAGCAGCGATCGGGCTAGCCCCACCGGGGAGCTGTTTTTT.

V usage is TRBV18 and J usage is TRBJ2-7, with 11 bases matching TRBD1. J was trimmed by 0 bases and V by 3 bases; bases with no gene match: 4. Germline-derived CDR1 and CDR2 are KGHSH and LQKENI. This CDR3 region has 16 residues. The CDR3 protein is CASSPLGQGASYEQYF. The CDR3 coding sequence is TGTGCCAGCTCACCGCTCGGACAGGGGGCCTCCTACGAGCAGTACTTC.

The chain is built from TRBV5-1 and TRBJ2-5; TRBD2 aligns across 7 bases. Unmatched junction bases numbered 4, after V lost 3 bases and J lost 2 bases. Germline V CDR1 and CDR2: SGHRS, YFSETQ. This CDR3 region has 14 residues. Here the CDR3 DNA reads TGCGCCAGCAGCTCCGTGGGAGGGCAAGAGACCCAGTACTTC. It yields the protein CASSSVGGQETQYF.

V and J are TRBV2 and TRBJ1-1; tentatively, D is TRBD1 (6 bases). This CDR3 has 16 residues. Trimming cost V 0 bases and J 2 bases, with 13 bases left between them. Germline V CDR1 and CDR2: SNHLY, FYNNEI. The CDR3 spells CASSEARGTPNTEAFF. The CDR3 DNA is TGTGCCAGCAGTGAAGCGCGGGGGACACCTAACACTGAAGCTTTCTTT.

The chain uses TRBV7-8 and TRBJ2-5; D is ambiguous. Germline V gene lookup returns CDR1 SGHVS and CDR2 FQNEAQ. The V end was cut by 5 bases, the J end by 1 base, with 8 bases between. The CDR3 loop spans 13 amino acids. CDR3 amino acids: CASSQRLQETQYF. CDR3 sequence (DNA): TGTGCCAGCAGCCAGCGTCTCCAAGAGACCCAGTACTTC.

The genes are TRBV5-6 and TRBJ1-1; D is unclear. The CDR3 is 14 amino acids. From germline, CDR1 is SGHDT and CDR2 YYEEEE. V was clipped by 4 bases and J by 4 bases, with 14 bases between them. The CDR3 DNA reads as TGTGCCAGCAGCGCCCCAGGTAGGTCCACTGAAGCTTTCTTT. Amino acid sequence: CASSAPGRSTEAFF.